This T cell receptor beta chain originates from a study of molecular identifiers for immune sequencing clone quantification. The overall study: With replicates, the RNA of 20,000 or 100,000 naive CD8 cells was split five ways and four were sequenced.

This clonotype was seen many times. This CDR3 is built from 15 residues. CDR1 and CDR2 (germline): LGHDT, YNNKEL (reference sequence). Trimming shortened V by 0 bases and J by 0 bases, and 9 bases separated the two germline ends. TCRdb processed the PCR reads anew with MiXCR; each CDR3 protein has one entry. The sample contains just under 650,000 distinct CDR3 sequences, nearly 20% of which appear only once. The sequencing input was naive CD8+ T cells from blood, with Jurkat cell RNA spiked in. Stated subset: FACS-sorted CD8+CD4-CCR7+CD45RA+ naive T cells. V gene TRBV3-1 combines with J gene TRBJ2-7; D gene uncertain. The clonotype comes from a human donor in good health. Some libraries in this study had Jurkat cell RNA spiked in. CDR3 sequence: CASSQEWAPSYEQYF. CDR3 DNA sequence: TGTGCCAGCAGCCAAGAGTGGGCACCCTCCTACGAGCAGTACTTC.